This entry concerns a single TCR beta chain. Germline V gives CDR1 MDHEN, CDR2 SYDVKM. The CDR3 length is 13 residues. The ends were cut back, 5 bases at V and 6 bases at J, with 12 bases in the middle. Reverse transcription of about 0.45 to 1 ug RNA was carried out with random hexamers. Amplification of TCR beta CDR3 used immunoSEQ multiplex PCR across 54 Vbeta and 13 Jbeta. MiXCR, run by TCRdb on the immunoSEQ multiplex PCR reads, gives a single entry per CDR3 protein. Of some 63,000 distinct CDR3 sequences in the sample, 94% were seen once. Sequencing targeted TCR beta in T cells from blood (CD8+ and CD4+). The data were obtained in a study of CD8 T cells in Susac syndrome.

The rearrangement links TRBV28 to TRBJ2-3, with D hard to call. The sample consisted of CD8+ T cells from PBMCs. The TCR originated in a human donor with multiple sclerosis. CDR3 loop: CASSLPQPDTQYF. DNA for the CDR3: TGTGCCAGCAGTCTCCCCCAACCGGATACGCAGTATTTT.